There are a few counts of the clone carrying this TCR beta chain. Its antigen is still unknown. The donors comprised healthy bone marrow donors. Despite likely unrecorded immune exposures, the donors were nominally healthy at the time of sampling. In the PCR, 60 Vbeta and 13 Jbeta primers were used. Clones were read by immunoSEQ multiplex PCR, and TCRdb kept only the in-frame ones, dropping some. There are 100,000 or so clones in the sample; about an eighth occur only once, and roughly 16% lies in the top ten. The record originates from a study of cytomegalovirus exposure and HLA in healthy donors. Study-level points and caveats: Beyond CMV serostatus, there was no information to go on about immune exposure. The study listed about 150 cytomegalovirus-associated TCR beta chains.

The CDR3 extends over 14 amino acids. Germline CDR1 and CDR2: MNHEY and SVGAGI. Trimming removed 6 bases from V and 4 bases from J, with 13 bases in between. The chain employs TRBV6-5 and TRBJ1-5; D unresolved. The clonotype was recovered from a man between 40 and 49 years old in good health and CMV-seropositive. The specimen sequenced was PBMCs. The CDR3 sequence: CASRMSGRNQPQHF. As DNA, the CDR3 is TGTGCCAGCAGAATGAGCGGACGGAATCAGCCCCAGCATTTT.